This section outlines one TCR beta chain sequence together with its context. These data come from a study of blood T cell repertoires in COVID-19. About the study: Acute and convalescent COVID-19 samples came from the United States, Italy and Spain.

With 2 bases clipped from V and 10 bases from J, the junction kept 6 bases outside the gene matches. The CDR3 sequence is 13 residues long. TCRdb's copy holds only in-frame clones and misses some; the assay was immunoSEQ multiplex PCR. The sample lists fewer than 350,000 clones, over 75% occurring once. V is TRBV12-3 or TRBV12-4 and J is TRBJ1-2; 8 bases are a match to TRBD1. The TCR sequence derives from a man aged 18 to 30 with active or convalescent COVID-19. Sample: peripheral blood. This CDR3 is CASSLNQGATYTF. Written as DNA, the CDR3 is TGTGCCAGCAGTTTAAATCAGGGGGCGACCTACACCTTC.